The 7 T cell receptor beta chains reported below all come from one sample, sequenced in a study of molecular identifiers for immune sequencing clone quantification (dated by TCRdb to the late 2010s). The library was generated by PCR. This sample was sequenced with a NextSeq 500. TCRdb took the public reads, trimmed them with fastp at Q25, ran MiXCR for clone calling and kept in-frame beta chains. All rows with the same CDR3 protein become a single entry with the most common DNA and genes. This sample holds more than 450,000 distinct CDR3 sequences; 25% were observed only once. Together, the top ten hold over 0.6% of the sample. The sequenced sample consisted of naive CD8+ T cells from blood, with Jurkat cell RNA spiked in. The cell subset or site label, read with the paper, signifies: FACS-sorted CD8+CD4-CCR7+CD45RA+ naive T cells. These receptors originate from a human donor in good health. Some libraries in this study had Jurkat cell RNA spiked in.

A few counts support this clonotype. The junction and the germline gene differ at one end; a read error may be behind it. The chain couples TRBV4-1 to TRBJ2-7; 9 positions match TRBD1. Germline CDR1 is MGHRA and CDR2 is YSYEKL. This CDR3 contains 15 residues. The CDR3 DNA follows: TGCGCCAGCAGCCAAACCCGGACAGGGGAGGGTGGTTCTGTCTTC. Translation: CASSQTRTGEGGSVF.

This clonotype has ten or more counts. This chain joins TRBV4-3 and TRBJ1-1, with D hard to call. CDR1 is LGHNA and CDR2 is YSLEER in the germline V gene. Trimming removed 0 bases at V and 5 bases at J, with 10 bases between. The CDR3 runs 14 residues. CDR3 coding DNA: TGCGCCAGCAGCCAAGATGCCTCGAGGACTGAAGCTTTCTTT. Translated, it gives CASSQDASRTEAFF.

This clonotype turned up a few times. The V and J genes are TRBV6-2 or TRBV6-3 and TRBJ2-7; 11 bases fit TRBD2. This CDR3 spans 17 amino acids. V lost 5 bases, J lost 6 bases, and 15 bases stayed unmatched. CDR1 and CDR2 from the germline V gene are MNHEY and SVGEGT. The CDR3 protein is CASSANLLAGGPGEQYF. The DNA of the CDR3 is TGTGCCAGCAGTGCAAATCTTCTAGCGGGGGGTCCCGGCGAGCAGTACTTC.

Comments on this clonotype: Given a much more abundant clone one base away, this may be a read error. This chain joins TRBV4-1 and TRBJ1-5, with 8 bases that match TRBD1. CDR1 MGHRA and CDR2 YSYEKL come from the germline V gene. Germline trimming cut 0 bases from V and 0 bases from J; bases unmatched to any gene: 7. The CDR3 consists of 18 residues. The CDR3 loop is CASSQDRTGIDSNQPQHF. CDR3 sequence (DNA): TGCGCCAGCAGCCAAGATAGGACAGGGATCGATAGCAATCAGCCCCAGCATTTT.

V usage is TRBV20-1 and J usage is TRBJ2-1; D is perhaps TRBD2 (6 bases). V lost 6 bases and J lost 5, with 14 bases in between. Germline CDR1 and CDR2: DFQATT and SNEGSKA (reference sequence). This CDR3 region has 13 residues. CDR3 DNA: TGCAGTGCCGGGGACTCCCTGGACAATGAGCAGTTCTTC. This codes for CSAGDSLDNEQFF.

V usage is TRBV30 and J usage is TRBJ1-3, with 10 bases aligning to TRBD1. The germline V gene encodes CDR1 GTSNPN and CDR2 SVGIG (reference sequence). V shed 1 base and J 0 bases; nucleotides not matched to a gene: 6. The CDR3 is 17 residues long. The DNA for the CDR3 is TGTGCCTGGAGTGATGGGACAGGGGCCGTCTCTGGAAACACCATATATTTT. Translation gives CAWSDGTGAVSGNTIYF.

The gene calls are TRBV13 and TRBJ2-7, with 7 bases fitting TRBD1. V trimming: 4 bases; J trimming: 7 bases; junction bases outside the gene matches: 4. The length of the CDR3 is 12 residues. CDR1 is PRHDT, CDR2 FYEKMQ, per germline (reference sequence). This CDR3 reads CASSSGTDEQYF. CDR3 bases: TGTGCCAGCAGCTCAGGGACAGATGAGCAGTACTTC. The whole variable domain, filled in from reference TRBV13 and TRBJ2-7, reads AAGVIQSPRHLIKEKRETATLKCYPIPRHDTVYWYQQGPGQDPQFLISFYEKMQSDKGSIPDRFSAQQFSDYHSELNMSSLELGDSALYFCASSSGTDEQYFGPGTRLTVT.